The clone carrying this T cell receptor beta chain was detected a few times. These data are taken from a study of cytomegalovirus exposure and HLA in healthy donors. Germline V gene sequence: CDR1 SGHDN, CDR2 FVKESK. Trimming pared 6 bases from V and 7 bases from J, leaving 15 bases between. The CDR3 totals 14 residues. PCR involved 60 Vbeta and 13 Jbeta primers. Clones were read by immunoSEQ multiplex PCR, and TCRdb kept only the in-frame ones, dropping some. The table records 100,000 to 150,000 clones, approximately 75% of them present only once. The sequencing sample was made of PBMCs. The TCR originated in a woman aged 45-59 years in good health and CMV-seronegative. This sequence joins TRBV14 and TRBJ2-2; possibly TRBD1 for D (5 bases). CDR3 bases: TGTGCCAGCAGAGGGGTCGGGCGGAACGGGGAGCTGTTTTTT. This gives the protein CASRGVGRNGELFF.